This T cell receptor beta chain was found in a study of cytomegalovirus exposure and HLA in healthy donors. Study conclusions and caveats: Accounts indicate the classifier identified cytomegalovirus status with strong specificity and sensitivity.

This clone showed up just once. Antigen specificity is unknown. CDR1 MDHEN and CDR2 SYDVKM come from the germline V gene. Trimming cost V 2 bases and J 4 bases, with 8 bases left between them. This CDR3 spans 13 amino acids. This PCR relied on a set of 60 Vbeta primers and 13 Jbeta primers. Sequencing was performed with immunoSEQ multiplex PCR; in TCRdb, only in-frame clones are kept and a portion is missing. The table records 70,000 to 80,000 clones, almost 85% of them present only once. The sequenced sample consisted of PBMCs. The chain has TRBV28 and TRBJ1-2; D possibly corresponds to TRBD1 (5 bases). The TCR originated in a man aged 18 to 29 in good health and CMV-seronegative. This chain's CDR3 is CASSLGGLYGYTF. The CDR3 DNA reads TGTGCCAGCAGTTTAGGGGGACTCTATGGCTACACCTTC.